This T cell receptor (beta chain) was sequenced during a study of shared clonotypes between healthy human individuals. Replicate PCRs run on sorted subsets employed 200 ng DNA, 30,000 to 35,000 T cell genomes. Clones were sequenced by immunoSEQ multiplex PCR, and TCRdb holds only the in-frame ones, with some missing. Of around 2.5 million clones in the sample, 93% were seen once. This CDR3 has 17 amino acids. Germline values: CDR1 ENHRY, CDR2 SYGVKD. The ends were cut back, 2 bases at V and 8 bases at J, with 21 bases in the middle. Of note for this clone: Antigen specificity is unknown.

The study's findings and limits: Represented diversity (both genetic and exposure-history) was limited by the small number of donors. Sequencing depth was expected to affect clonotype sharing among donors.

The sequenced sample consisted of naive CD4+ T cells from PBMCs. Subset reported: CD45RA+ positively selected. The clonotype comes from a man between 18 and 29 years old in good health. Some clones in this sample may be carry-over from other donors' samples. The chain joins TRBV10-3 to TRBJ1-4; D possibly corresponds to TRBD1 (6 bases). For the CDR3, the DNA is TGTGCCATCAGTGAGGGGCAGGGGTTGACAATCGAAGAAAAACTGTTTTTT. Residues: CAISEGQGLTIEEKLFF.